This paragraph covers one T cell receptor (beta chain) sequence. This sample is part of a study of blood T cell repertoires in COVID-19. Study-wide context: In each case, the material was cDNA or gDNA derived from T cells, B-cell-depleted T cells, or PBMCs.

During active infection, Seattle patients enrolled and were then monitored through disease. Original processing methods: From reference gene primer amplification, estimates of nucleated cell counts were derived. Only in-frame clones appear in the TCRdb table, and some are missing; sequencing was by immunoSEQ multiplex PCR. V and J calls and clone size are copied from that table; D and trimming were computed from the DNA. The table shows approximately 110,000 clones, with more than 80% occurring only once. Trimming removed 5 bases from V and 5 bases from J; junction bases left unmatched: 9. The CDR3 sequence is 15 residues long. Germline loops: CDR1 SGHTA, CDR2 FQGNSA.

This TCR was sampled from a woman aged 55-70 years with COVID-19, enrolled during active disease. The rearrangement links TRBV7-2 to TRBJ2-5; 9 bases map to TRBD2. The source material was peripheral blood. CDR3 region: CASSPTSGTSETQYF. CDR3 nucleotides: TGTGCCAGCAGCCCCACCTCCGGGACTAGCGAGACCCAGTACTTC.